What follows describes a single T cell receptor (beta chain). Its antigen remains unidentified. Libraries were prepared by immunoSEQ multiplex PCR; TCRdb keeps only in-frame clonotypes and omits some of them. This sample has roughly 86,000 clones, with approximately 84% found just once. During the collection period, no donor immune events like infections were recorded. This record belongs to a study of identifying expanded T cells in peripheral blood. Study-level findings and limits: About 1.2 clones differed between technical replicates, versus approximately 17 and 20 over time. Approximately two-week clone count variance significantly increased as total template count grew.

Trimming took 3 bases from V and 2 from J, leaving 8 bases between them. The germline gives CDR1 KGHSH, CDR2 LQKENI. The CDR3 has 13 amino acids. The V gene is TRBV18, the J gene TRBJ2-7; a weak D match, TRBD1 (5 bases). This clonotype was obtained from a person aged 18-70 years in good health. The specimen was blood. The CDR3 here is CASSPRQTYEQYF. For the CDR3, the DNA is TGTGCCAGCTCACCCAGACAGACCTACGAGCAGTACTTC.